This passage covers 7 T cell receptor beta chains from one sample sequenced in a study of CD8 T cells in Susac syndrome. After extraction with the RNeasy kit, about 0.5 to 1 ug of the RNA was reverse transcribed using random hexamers. TCRdb independently ran MiXCR on the immunoSEQ multiplex PCR reads; one entry per CDR3 protein. Of 95,000 to 150,000 distinct CDR3 sequences listed, roughly 94% are singletons. Material: CD8+ T cells from PBMCs. These receptors all come from a human donor with Susac syndrome.

The CDR3 DNA follows: TGTGCCACCAGCCGGGGGACAGTGTGGGAGCAGTACTTC. This translates into CATSRGTVWEQYF. This chain joins TRBV15 and TRBJ2-7, with a possible D match to TRBD1 (7 bases). Germline V gene data show CDR1 as LNHNV and CDR2 as YYDKDF (reference sequence). The germline V and J ends were trimmed by 5 bases and 7 bases, with 15 bases remaining between them. The CDR3 consists of 13 residues.

This chain links TRBV2 with TRBJ2-5; 11 bases map to TRBD1. The junction had 9 bases not matched to a gene; V was cut back by 4 bases and J by 5 bases. The CDR3 sequence is 16 residues long. Per the germline V gene, CDR1 is SNHLY and CDR2 is FYNNEI. The CDR3 DNA is TGTGCCAGCAGTGCGCCTCGGACAGGGGGCTATGAGACCCAGTACTTC. It yields the protein CASSAPRTGGYETQYF.

The chain is built from TRBV4-1 and TRBJ1-5; 8 bases are shared with TRBD1. CDR3 length: 15 amino acids. Germline CDR1 MGHRA, CDR2 YSYEKL. V shed 0 bases and J 7 bases; nucleotides not matched to a gene: 5. In DNA form, the CDR3 reads TGCGCCAGCAGCCAAGACAGGGGGCCGTGGCAGCCCCAGCATTTT. Its translation: CASSQDRGPWQPQHF.

CDR3 coding DNA: TGTGCCAGCAGTTACGAACCGACGGGGACAAACATTCAGTACTTC. Its protein is CASSYEPTGTNIQYF. This sequence joins TRBV6-6 and TRBJ2-4, with D possibly being TRBD1 or TRBD2 (5 bases each). The CDR3 is made up of 15 amino acids. CDR1 and CDR2 (germline): MNHNY, SVGAGI (reference sequence). V lost 2 bases to trimming and J lost 6 bases, with 14 bases between them.

The V call is TRBV20-1, the J call TRBJ2-3; D might be TRBD2 (6 bases). Trimming took off 0 bases at V and 2 bases at J, with 21 bases between the two ends. The CDR3 consists of 18 residues. Germline CDR1 is DFQATT and CDR2 is SNEGSKA (reference sequence). CDR3 protein: CSARDGGGAPPNTDTQYF. The CDR3 nucleotides are TGCAGTGCTAGAGACGGCGGCGGGGCGCCGCCCAACACAGATACGCAGTATTTT.

This clonotype was detected once. The chain links TRBV4-1 to TRBJ1-1, with D uncertain. Germline loops: CDR1 MGHRA, CDR2 YSYEKL. This CDR3 is built from 15 residues. With 1 base removed from V and 7 bases from J, the gap between germline ends came to 16 bases. This chain's CDR3 is CASSQVGWVPDEAFF. CDR3 sequence (DNA): TGCGCCAGCAGCCAAGTGGGTTGGGTCCCCGATGAAGCTTTCTTT.

CDR3 in amino acids: CASSPRLVTETQYF. Written as DNA, the CDR3 is TGTGCCAGCAGTCCCCGACTGGTTACTGAGACCCAGTACTTC. The chain employs TRBV12-3 or TRBV12-4 and TRBJ2-5; D is undetermined. Deletions cut 5 bases from V and 5 bases from J, with 15 bases between. The CDR3 loop spans 14 amino acids.